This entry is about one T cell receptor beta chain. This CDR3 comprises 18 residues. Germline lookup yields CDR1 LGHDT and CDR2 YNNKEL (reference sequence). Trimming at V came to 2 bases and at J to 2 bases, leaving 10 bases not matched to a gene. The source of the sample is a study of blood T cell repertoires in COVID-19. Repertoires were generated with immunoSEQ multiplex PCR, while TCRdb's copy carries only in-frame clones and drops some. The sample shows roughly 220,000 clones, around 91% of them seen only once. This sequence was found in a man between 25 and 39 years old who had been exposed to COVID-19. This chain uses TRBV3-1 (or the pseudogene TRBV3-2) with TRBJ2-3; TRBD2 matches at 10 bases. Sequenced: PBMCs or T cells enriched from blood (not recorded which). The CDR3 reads CASSQRFQAGGITDTQYF. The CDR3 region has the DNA TGTGCCAGCAGCCAAAGATTCCAAGCGGGGGGGATCACAGATACGCAGTATTTT.